These 17 T cell receptor beta chains share one sample of origin, sequenced in a study of T cell responses to AZD1222 COVID-19 vaccine (dated by TCRdb to the early 2020s). The time point label for this specimen denotes: about 28 days (+/-7) after the second vaccine dose. Library preparation employed the immunoSEQ multiplex PCR assay. TCRdb limited this immuneACCESS table to in-frame rearrangements with V and J called. A share of clones is missing; checked studies link under half to unresolved V genes, and the rest is unexplained. The sample yields around 50,000 clones; around 86% were counted once. Jointly, the top ten make up less than 9% of the sample. The source was peripheral blood, collected 28 days after the second AZD1222 dose. These receptor sequences come from an adult who received the AZD1222 COVID-19 vaccine.

This clone showed up just once. The chain recombines TRBV6-2 or TRBV6-3 with TRBJ1-2; TRBD1 matches at 7 bases. CDR3 size: 12 residues. Per the germline V gene, CDR1 is MNHEY and CDR2 is SVGEGT. V lost 6 bases to trimming and J lost 6 bases; unmatched junction nucleotides: 4. The CDR3 is CASSPTGDGYTF. CDR3 DNA sequence: TGTGCCAGCAGCCCCACAGGGGATGGCTACACCTTC.

This clone appeared a single time. This sequence joins TRBV4-3 and TRBJ2-1, with TRBD2 matching 8 bases. The length of the CDR3 is 14 residues. Germline assignment: CDR1 LGHNA and CDR2 YSLEER. V trimming: 5 bases; J trimming: 4 bases; junction bases outside the gene matches: 4. The CDR3 DNA is TGCGCCAGCAGCGAGCGGGGGATATACAATGAGCAGTTCTTC. Amino acids: CASSERGIYNEQFF.

This clone was seen only once. The J gene is TRBJ2-3, the V gene TRBV28, with a weak D call TRBD1 (5 bases). This CDR3 contains 18 residues. Trimming left V 4 bases short and J 0 bases short, with 20 bases between. Per germline, CDR1 MDHEN and CDR2 SYDVKM. The CDR3 protein is CASSSPFLLTGSTDTQYF. The CDR3 DNA reads as TGTGCCAGCAGTTCACCATTTCTCCTAACAGGAAGCACAGATACGCAGTATTTT.

The chain links TRBV6-2 or TRBV6-3 to TRBJ1-6, with 8 bases matching TRBD1. The CDR3 length is 15 residues. The germline V gene encodes CDR1 MNHEY and CDR2 SVGEGT. J was trimmed by 14 bases and V by 4 bases; bases with no gene match: 13. CDR3 protein: CASSSVGTGANTLHF. The CDR3 nucleotides are TGTGCCAGCAGTTCGGTCGGGACAGGAGCCAATACCCTCCACTTT.

J is TRBJ2-2 and V is TRBV3-1 (or the pseudogene TRBV3-2), with 12 bases aligning to TRBD1. With V trimmed by 4 bases and J by 5 bases, 5 bases remained unmatched. Germline CDR1 LGHDT, CDR2 YNNKEL (reference sequence). CDR3 length: 16 residues. The CDR3 reads CASSPPGQGATGELFF. CDR3 nucleotide sequence: TGTGCCAGCAGCCCGCCGGGACAGGGGGCTACCGGGGAGCTGTTTTTT.

This rearrangement joins TRBV7-9 to TRBJ1-4, with 7 nucleotides matching TRBD1. The V segment lost 3 bases and the J segment 7 bases; nucleotides outside the gene matches: 5. CDR3 length: 14 residues. The germline CDR1 and CDR2 sequences are SEHNR and FQNEAQ (reference sequence). CDR3 amino acids: CASSLAGGSEKLFF. CDR3 sequence (DNA): TGTGCCAGCAGCTTGGCAGGGGGAAGTGAAAAACTGTTTTTT.

In its sample, this clone was seen a few times. The genes are TRBV28 and TRBJ2-7; D gene uncertain. V was shortened by 3 bases and J by 5 bases, with 5 bases between the two germline ends. The germline V gene has CDR1 MDHEN and CDR2 SYDVKM. This CDR3 is 11 amino acids long. This CDR3 is CASSLVNEQYF. The CDR3 DNA follows: TGTGCCAGCAGTTTGGTGAACGAGCAGTACTTC.

The chain couples TRBV11-3 to TRBJ2-7; 7 bases match TRBD1. V lost 0 bases and J lost 9; bases outside the gene matches: 11. The germline CDR1 and CDR2 sequences are SGHNT and YENEEA. CDR3 length: 15 amino acids. CDR3 residues: CASSLEGDSGLTQYF. CDR3 sequence (DNA): TGTGCCAGCAGCTTAGAGGGGGACAGCGGCCTCACGCAGTACTTC.

The chain has TRBV9 and TRBJ1-5; no reliable D call. The ends were cut back, 0 bases at V and 4 bases at J, with 8 bases in the middle. From germline, CDR1 is SGDLS and CDR2 YYNGEE. The CDR3 runs to 14 residues. The CDR3 DNA reads TGTGCCAGCAGCGTAGGCGCCAGTAATCAGCCCCAGCATTTT. This sequence encodes CASSVGASNQPQHF.

V and J are TRBV5-1 and TRBJ1-3; tentative D call: TRBD1 (6 bases). V was trimmed by 4 bases and J by 2 bases, leaving 10 bases between them. Germline V gene lookup returns CDR1 SGHRS and CDR2 YFSETQ. This CDR3 spans 14 amino acids. The CDR3 is CASSPSGAGNTIYF. The CDR3 DNA sequence: TGCGCCAGCAGCCCTTCAGGGGCTGGAAACACCATATATTTT.

The chain employs TRBV10-1 and TRBJ2-1; D gene uncertain. With 6 bases removed from V and 4 bases from J, the gap between germline ends came to 10 bases. Per germline, CDR1 WNHNN and CDR2 SYGVQD (reference sequence). The CDR3 runs to 13 residues. CDR3 sequence reads: CASSDPLYNEQFF. DNA for the CDR3: TGCGCCAGCAGCGACCCTCTTTACAATGAGCAGTTCTTC.

The CDR3 protein is CASSLYGGTGELFF. CDR3 nucleotide sequence: TGTGCCAGCAGTTTATACGGGGGCACCGGGGAGCTGTTTTTT. The genes are TRBV27 and TRBJ2-2, with D tentatively TRBD2 (6 bases). CDR1 and CDR2 from the germline V gene are MNHEY and SMNVEV (reference sequence). With 1 base removed from V and 4 bases from J, the gap between germline ends came to 7 bases. CDR3 length: 14 residues.

V and J are TRBV29-1 and TRBJ2-3; maybe TRBD1 (6 bases). V shed 6 bases and J shed 3 bases, with 13 bases lying between them. There are 13 residues in the CDR3. Per the germline V gene, CDR1 is SQVTM and CDR2 is ANQGSEA. CDR3 sequence reads: CSVLQGSTDTQYF. CDR3 coding DNA: TGCAGCGTCCTACAGGGTTCGACAGATACGCAGTATTTT.

The chain uses TRBV19 and TRBJ1-2, with 7 bases lining up with TRBD1. Germline lookup yields CDR1 LNHDA and CDR2 SQIVND (reference sequence). V dropped 6 bases and J dropped 5; count of bases not matched to a gene: 9. The CDR3 is 14 amino acids. The CDR3 DNA is TGTGCCAGTAGACTTCCGGGACAGAGGTATGGCTACACCTTC. It is translated as CASRLPGQRYGYTF. The variable domain in full, completed from reference TRBV19 and TRBJ1-2, reads DGGITQSPKYLFRKEGQNVTLSCEQNLNHDAMYWYRQDPGQGLRLIYYSQIVNDFQKGDIAEGYSVSREKKESFPLTVTSAQKNPTAFYLCASRLPGQRYGYTFGSGTRLTVV.

The V call is TRBV28, the J call TRBJ2-2; TRBD2 agrees at 15 bases. Germline CDR1 MDHEN, CDR2 SYDVKM. This CDR3 comprises 19 residues. V was pared by 3 bases and J by 3 bases, with 8 bases of the junction left unmatched. The CDR3 loop reads CASSLGTSGRFQDTGELFF. CDR3 DNA sequence: TGTGCCAGCAGTTTGGGGACTAGCGGGAGGTTCCAGGACACCGGGGAGCTGTTTTTT.

This chain joins TRBV19 and TRBJ1-6; 7 bases are a match to TRBD1. The CDR3 is made up of 15 amino acids. From germline, CDR1 is LNHDA and CDR2 SQIVND (reference sequence). V lost 5 bases and J lost 7; bases outside the gene matches: 8. The CDR3 sequence is CASSVQGLENSPLHF. The CDR3 nucleotides are TGTGCCAGTAGTGTACAGGGGTTGGAGAATTCACCCCTCCACTTT.

V usage is TRBV30 and J usage is TRBJ2-6; unclear D gene. The CDR3 contains 13 residues. The V end was cut by 3 bases, the J end by 5 bases, with 8 bases between. CDR1 GTSNPN and CDR2 SVGIG come from the germline V gene (reference sequence). CDR3 in amino acids: CAWRIQRANVLTF. Here the CDR3 DNA reads TGTGCCTGGAGAATCCAAAGGGCCAACGTCCTGACTTTC. Based on the CDR3 plus reference TRBV30 and TRBJ2-6, the full variable domain is SQTIHQWPATLVQPVGSPLSLECTVEGTSNPNLYWYRQAAGRGLQLLFYSVGIGQISSEVPQNLSASRPQDRQFILSSKKLLLSDSGFYLCAWRIQRANVLTFGAGSRLTVL.